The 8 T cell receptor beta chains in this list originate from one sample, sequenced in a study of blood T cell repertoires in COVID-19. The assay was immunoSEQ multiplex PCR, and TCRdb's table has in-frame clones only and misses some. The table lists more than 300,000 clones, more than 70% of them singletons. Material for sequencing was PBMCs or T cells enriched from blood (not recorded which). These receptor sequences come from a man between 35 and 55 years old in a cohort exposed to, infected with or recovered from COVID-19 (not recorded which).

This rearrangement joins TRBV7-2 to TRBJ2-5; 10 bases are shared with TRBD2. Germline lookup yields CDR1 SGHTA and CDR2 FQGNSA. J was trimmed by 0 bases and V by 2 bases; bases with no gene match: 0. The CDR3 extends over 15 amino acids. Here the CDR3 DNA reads TGTGCCAGCAGCTTACTAGCGGGAGACCAAGAGACCCAGTACTTC. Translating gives CASSLLAGDQETQYF.

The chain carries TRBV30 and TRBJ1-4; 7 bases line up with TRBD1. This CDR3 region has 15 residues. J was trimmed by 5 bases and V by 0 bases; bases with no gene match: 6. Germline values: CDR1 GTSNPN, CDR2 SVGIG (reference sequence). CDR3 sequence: CAWSVPQGGNEKLFF. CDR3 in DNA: TGTGCCTGGAGTGTACCCCAGGGGGGCAATGAAAAACTGTTTTTT.

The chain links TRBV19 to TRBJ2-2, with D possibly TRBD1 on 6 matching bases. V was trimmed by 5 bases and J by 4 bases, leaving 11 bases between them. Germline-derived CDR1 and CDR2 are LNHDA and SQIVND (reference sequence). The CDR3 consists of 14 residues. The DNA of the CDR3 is TGTGCCAGTAGTGAGCAGGGGAGCACCGGGGAGCTGTTTTTT. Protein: CASSEQGSTGELFF.

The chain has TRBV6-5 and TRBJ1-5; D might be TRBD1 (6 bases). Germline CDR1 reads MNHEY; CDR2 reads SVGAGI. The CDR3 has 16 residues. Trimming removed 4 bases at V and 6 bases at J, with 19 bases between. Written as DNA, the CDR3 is TGTGCCAGCAGTTCCCTACAGGGTAAGGGCGGTCAGCCCCAGCATTTT. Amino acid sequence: CASSSLQGKGGQPQHF.

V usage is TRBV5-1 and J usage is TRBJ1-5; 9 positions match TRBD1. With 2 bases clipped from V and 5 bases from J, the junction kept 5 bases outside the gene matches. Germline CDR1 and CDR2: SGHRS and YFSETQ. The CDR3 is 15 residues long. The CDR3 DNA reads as TGCGCCAGCAGCTTACAGGGGGCCAGTTATCAGCCCCAGCATTTT. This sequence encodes CASSLQGASYQPQHF.

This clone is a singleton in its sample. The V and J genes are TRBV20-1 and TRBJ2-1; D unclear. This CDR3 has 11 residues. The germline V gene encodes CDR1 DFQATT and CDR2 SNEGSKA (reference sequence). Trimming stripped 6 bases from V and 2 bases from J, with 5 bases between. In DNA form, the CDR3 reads TGCAGTGCCCCCGCCTACAATGAGCAGTTCTTC. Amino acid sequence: CSAPAYNEQFF.

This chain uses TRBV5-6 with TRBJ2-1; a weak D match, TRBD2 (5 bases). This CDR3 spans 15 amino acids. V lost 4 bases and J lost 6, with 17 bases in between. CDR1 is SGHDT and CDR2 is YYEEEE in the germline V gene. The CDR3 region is CASSPLLLGSNEQFF. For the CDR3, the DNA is TGTGCCAGCAGCCCGTTGCTGCTGGGGAGCAATGAGCAGTTCTTC.

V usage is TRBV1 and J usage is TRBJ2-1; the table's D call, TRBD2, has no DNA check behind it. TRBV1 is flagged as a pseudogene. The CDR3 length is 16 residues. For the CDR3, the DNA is TGCACCAGCAGCCAGCAACTAGTGCCTACTCCCAATGAGCAGTTCTTC. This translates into CTSSQQLVPTPNEQFF.